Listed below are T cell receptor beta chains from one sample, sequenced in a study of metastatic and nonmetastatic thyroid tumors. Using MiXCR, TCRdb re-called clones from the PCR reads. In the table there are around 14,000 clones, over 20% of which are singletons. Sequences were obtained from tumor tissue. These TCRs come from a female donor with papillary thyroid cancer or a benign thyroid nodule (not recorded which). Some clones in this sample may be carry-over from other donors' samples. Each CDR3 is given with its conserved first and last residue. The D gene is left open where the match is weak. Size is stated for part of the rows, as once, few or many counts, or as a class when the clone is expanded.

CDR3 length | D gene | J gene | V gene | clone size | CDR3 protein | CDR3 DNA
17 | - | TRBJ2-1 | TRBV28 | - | CASSPPRGGISYNEQFF | TGTGCCAGCAGTCCACCACGTGGGGGGATATCCTACAATGAGCAGTTCTTC
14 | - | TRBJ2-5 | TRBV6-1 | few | CASSEAGLVGRQYF | TGTGCCAGCAGTGAAGCAGGGCTAGTGGGTCGCCAGTACTTC
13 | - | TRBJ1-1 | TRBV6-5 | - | CASSYSSYPEAFF | TGTGCCAGCAGTTACTCATCGTACCCTGAAGCTTTCTTT
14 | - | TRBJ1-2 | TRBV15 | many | CATSRDGAPTGYTF | TGTGCCACCAGCAGAGATGGTGCCCCCACGGGCTACACCTTC
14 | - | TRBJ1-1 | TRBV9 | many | CASSEQGMNTEAFF | TGTGCCAGCAGCGAACAGGGTATGAACACTGAAGCTTTCTTT
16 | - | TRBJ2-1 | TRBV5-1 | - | CASSLIGQGFPNEQFF | TGCGCCAGCAGCTTGATAGGGCAGGGTTTTCCCAATGAGCAGTTCTTC
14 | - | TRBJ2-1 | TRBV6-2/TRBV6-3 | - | CASSYPGTSNERFF | TGTGCCAGCAGTTACCCAGGGACCTCCAATGAGCGGTTCTTC
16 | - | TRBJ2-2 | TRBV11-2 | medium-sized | CASSSPDRRLWGELFF | TGTGCCAGCAGCTCCCCGGACCGTCGTTTGTGGGGGGAGCTGTTTTTT
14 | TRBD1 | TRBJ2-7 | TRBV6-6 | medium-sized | CASSYGQGPYEQYF | TGTGCCAGCAGTTACGGACAGGGGCCCTACGAGCAGTACTTC
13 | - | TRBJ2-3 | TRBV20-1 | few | CSADGTDTDTQYF | TGCAGTGCCGATGGGACGGACACTGATACGCAGTATTTT
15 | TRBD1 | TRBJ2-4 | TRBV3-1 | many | CASSQDRTGTDIQYF | TGTGCCAGCAGCCAAGATAGGACAGGGACGGACATTCAGTACTTC
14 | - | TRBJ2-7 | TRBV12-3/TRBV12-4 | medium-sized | CASTILGDTYEQYF | TGTGCCAGCACCATCCTCGGGGACACATACGAGCAGTACTTC
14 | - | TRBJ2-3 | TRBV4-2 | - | CASSQHRGSDTQYF | TGTGCCAGTAGCCAACACAGAGGGTCAGATACGCAGTATTTT
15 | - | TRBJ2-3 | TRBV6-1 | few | CASSDGWFSTDTQYF | TGTGCCAGCAGTGACGGCTGGTTTAGCACAGATACGCAGTATTTT
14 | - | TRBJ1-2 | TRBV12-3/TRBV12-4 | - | CASSFGEGHYGYTF | TGTGCCAGCAGTTTCGGCGAAGGGCACTATGGCTACACCTTC
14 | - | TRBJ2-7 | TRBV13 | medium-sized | CASSTRALDYEQYF | TGTGCCAGCAGCACCAGGGCGCTGGACTACGAGCAGTACTTC
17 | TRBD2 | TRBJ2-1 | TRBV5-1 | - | CASSSPRLAEAYNEQFF | TGCGCCAGCAGCTCCCCCCGACTAGCGGAGGCCTACAATGAGCAGTTCTTC
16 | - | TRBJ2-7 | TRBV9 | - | CASSVRAEGGRTEQYF | TGTGCCAGCAGCGTAAGGGCAGAGGGAGGTCGTACCGAGCAGTACTTC
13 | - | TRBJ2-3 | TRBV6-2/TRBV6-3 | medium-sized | CASSYSFQGTQYF | TGTGCCAGCAGTTACTCGTTCCAGGGTACGCAGTATTTT
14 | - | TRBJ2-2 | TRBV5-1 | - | CASSWTQDDGELFF | TGCGCCAGCTCGTGGACACAGGACGACGGGGAGCTGTTTTTT
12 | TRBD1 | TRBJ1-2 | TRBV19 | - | CASRGQVYGYTF | TGTGCCAGTAGAGGACAGGTATATGGCTACACCTTC
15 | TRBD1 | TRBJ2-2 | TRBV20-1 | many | CSALTGGIEAGELFF | TGCAGTGCCTTGACAGGGGGCATAGAAGCCGGGGAGCTGTTTTTT
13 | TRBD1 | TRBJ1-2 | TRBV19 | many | CASSPGQRFGYTF | TGTGCCAGTAGCCCGGGACAGAGGTTTGGCTACACCTTC
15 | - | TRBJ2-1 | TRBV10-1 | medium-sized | CASSDPFFSDNEQFF | TGCGCCAGCAGTGATCCGTTCTTCTCCGACAATGAGCAGTTCTTC
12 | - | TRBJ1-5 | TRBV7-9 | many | CASSPGSQPQHF | TGTGCCAGCAGCCCCGGTTCCCAGCCCCAGCATTTT
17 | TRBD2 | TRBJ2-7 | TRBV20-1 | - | CSARDRPGLAGSDEQYF | TGCAGTGCTAGAGATCGGCCGGGACTAGCGGGTTCCGACGAGCAGTACTTC
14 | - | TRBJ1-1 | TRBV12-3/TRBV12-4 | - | CASSFGRLNTEAFF | TGTGCCAGCAGTTTTGGACGGCTGAACACTGAAGCTTTCTTT
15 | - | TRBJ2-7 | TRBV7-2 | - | CASSKLSGLSYEQYF | TGTGCCAGCAGCAAGTTATCTGGACTCTCCTACGAGCAGTACTTC
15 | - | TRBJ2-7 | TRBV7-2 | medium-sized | CASRGAGQVDGEQYF | TGTGCCAGCAGGGGGGCGGGGCAGGTCGATGGAGAGCAGTACTTC
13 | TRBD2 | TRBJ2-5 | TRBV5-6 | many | CASSPGREETQYF | TGTGCCAGCAGCCCCGGGAGGGAAGAGACCCAGTACTTC
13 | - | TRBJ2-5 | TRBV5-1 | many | CASSLSVKETQYF | TGCGCCAGCAGCTTGTCGGTTAAAGAGACCCAGTACTTC
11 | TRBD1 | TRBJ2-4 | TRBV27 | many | CANRGENIQYF | TGTGCCAACAGGGGGGAAAACATTCAGTACTTC
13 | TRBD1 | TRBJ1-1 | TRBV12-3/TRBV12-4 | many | CASRRTGQTEAFF | TGTGCCAGCAGACGGACAGGGCAAACTGAAGCTTTCTTT
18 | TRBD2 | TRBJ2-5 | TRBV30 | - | CAWSVGLAGGGRQETQYF | TGTGCCTGGAGTGTCGGACTAGCGGGAGGCGGGAGGCAAGAGACCCAGTACTTC
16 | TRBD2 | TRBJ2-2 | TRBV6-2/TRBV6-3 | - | CASSYSGLANTGELFF | TGTGCCAGCAGTTACTCGGGACTAGCGAACACCGGGGAGCTGTTTTTT
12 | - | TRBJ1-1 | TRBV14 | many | CASSQVSAEAFF | TGTGCCAGCAGCCAAGTTTCCGCTGAAGCTTTCTTT
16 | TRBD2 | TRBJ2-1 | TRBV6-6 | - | CASSYSRAGTSGEQFF | TGTGCCAGCAGTTACTCGAGAGCGGGGACTAGCGGAGAGCAGTTCTTC
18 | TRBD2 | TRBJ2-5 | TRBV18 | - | CASSPRQASPSGKETQYF | TGTGCCAGCTCACCTCGCCAGGCGAGCCCTAGCGGGAAAGAGACCCAGTACTTC